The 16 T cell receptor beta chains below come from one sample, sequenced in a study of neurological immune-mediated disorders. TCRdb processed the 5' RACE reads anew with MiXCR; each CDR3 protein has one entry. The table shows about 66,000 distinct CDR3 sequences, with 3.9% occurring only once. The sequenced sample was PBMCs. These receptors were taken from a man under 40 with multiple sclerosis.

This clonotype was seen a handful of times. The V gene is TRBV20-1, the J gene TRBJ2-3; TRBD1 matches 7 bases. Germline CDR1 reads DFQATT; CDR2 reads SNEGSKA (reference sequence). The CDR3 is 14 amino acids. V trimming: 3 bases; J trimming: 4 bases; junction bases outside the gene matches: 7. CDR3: CSASEGGGSDTQYF. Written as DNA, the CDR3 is TGCAGTGCTAGTGAAGGGGGCGGTTCAGATACGCAGTATTTT.

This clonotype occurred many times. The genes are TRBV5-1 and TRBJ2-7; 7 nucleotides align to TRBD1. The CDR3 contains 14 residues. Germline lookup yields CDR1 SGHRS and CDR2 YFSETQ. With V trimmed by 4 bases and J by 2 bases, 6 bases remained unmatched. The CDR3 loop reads CASSAGQDPYEQYF. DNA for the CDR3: TGCGCCAGCAGCGCCGGACAGGATCCCTACGAGCAGTACTTC.

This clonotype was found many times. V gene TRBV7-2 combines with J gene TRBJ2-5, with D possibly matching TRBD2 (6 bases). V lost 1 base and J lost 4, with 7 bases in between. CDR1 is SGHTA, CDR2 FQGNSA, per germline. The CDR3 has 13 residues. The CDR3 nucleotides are TGTGCCAGCAGCTTAGGGCGGGGAGAGACCCAGTACTTC. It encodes CASSLGRGETQYF.

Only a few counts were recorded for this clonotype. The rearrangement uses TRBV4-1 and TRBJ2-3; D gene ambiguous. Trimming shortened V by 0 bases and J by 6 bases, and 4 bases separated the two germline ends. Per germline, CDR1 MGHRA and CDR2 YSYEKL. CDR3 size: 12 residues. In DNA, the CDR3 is TGCGCCAGCAGCCAAGATGGGGATACGCAGTATTTT. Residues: CASSQDGDTQYF.

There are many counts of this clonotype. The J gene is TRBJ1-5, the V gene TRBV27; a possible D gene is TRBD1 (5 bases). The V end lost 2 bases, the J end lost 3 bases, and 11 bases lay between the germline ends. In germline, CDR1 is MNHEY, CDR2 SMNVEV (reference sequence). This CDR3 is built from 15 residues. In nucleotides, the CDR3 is TGTGCCAGCAGTTTAGTATCGGGGGTCAATCAGCCCCAGCATTTT. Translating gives CASSLVSGVNQPQHF.

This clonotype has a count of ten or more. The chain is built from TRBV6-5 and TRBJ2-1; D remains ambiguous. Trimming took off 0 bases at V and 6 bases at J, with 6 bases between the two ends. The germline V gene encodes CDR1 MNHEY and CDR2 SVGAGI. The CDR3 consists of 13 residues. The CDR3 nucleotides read TGTGCCAGCAGTTACTCATTTTTCAATGAGCAGTTCTTC. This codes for CASSYSFFNEQFF.

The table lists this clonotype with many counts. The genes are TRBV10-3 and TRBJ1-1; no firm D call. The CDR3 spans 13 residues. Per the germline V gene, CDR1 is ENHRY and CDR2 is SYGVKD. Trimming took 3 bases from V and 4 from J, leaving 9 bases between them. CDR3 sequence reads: CAISDTASTEAFF. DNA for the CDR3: TGTGCCATCAGTGATACGGCATCCACTGAAGCTTTCTTT.

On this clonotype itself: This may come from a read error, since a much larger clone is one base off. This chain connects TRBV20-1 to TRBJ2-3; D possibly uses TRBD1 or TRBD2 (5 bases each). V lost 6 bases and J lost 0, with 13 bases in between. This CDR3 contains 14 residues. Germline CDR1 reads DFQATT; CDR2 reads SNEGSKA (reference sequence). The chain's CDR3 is CSATGDQSTDTQYF. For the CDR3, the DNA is TGCAGTGCGACCGGGGACCAAAGCACAGATACGCAGTATTTT.

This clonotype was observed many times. DNA of the CDR3: TGTGCCAGCAGCTTGGGGTGGGGCGTCTACGAGCAGTACTTC. Its protein product is CASSLGWGVYEQYF. The chain recombines TRBV5-6 with TRBJ2-7, with a possible D match to TRBD1 (5 bases). The CDR3 has 14 residues. From germline, CDR1 is SGHDT and CDR2 YYEEEE. Trimming pared 0 bases from V and 3 bases from J, leaving 10 bases between.

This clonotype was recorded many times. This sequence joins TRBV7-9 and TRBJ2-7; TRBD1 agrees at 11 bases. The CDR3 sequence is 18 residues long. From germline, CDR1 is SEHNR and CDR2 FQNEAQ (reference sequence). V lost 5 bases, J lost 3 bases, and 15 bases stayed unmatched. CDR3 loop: CASSLGTGGSYGLYEQYF. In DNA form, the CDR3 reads TGTGCCAGCAGCCTCGGGACAGGGGGATCCTATGGGCTCTACGAGCAGTACTTC.

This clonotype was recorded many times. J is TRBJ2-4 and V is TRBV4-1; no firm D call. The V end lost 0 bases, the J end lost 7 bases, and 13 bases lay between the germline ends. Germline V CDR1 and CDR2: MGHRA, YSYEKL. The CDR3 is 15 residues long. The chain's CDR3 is CASSQDTGRPNIQYF. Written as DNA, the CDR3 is TGCGCCAGCAGCCAAGATACCGGACGGCCCAACATTCAGTACTTC.

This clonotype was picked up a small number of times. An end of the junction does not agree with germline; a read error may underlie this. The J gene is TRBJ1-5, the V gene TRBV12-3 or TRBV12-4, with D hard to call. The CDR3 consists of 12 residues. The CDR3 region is CASRDTGRPQNF. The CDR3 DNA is TGTGCCAGCAGGGATACCGGGCGGCCCCAGAATTTT.

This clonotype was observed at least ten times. The chain's CDR3 is CASSVDPSRETQYF. The CDR3 DNA follows: TGTGCCAGCAGCGTAGATCCTAGTCGAGAGACCCAGTACTTC. V is TRBV9 and J is TRBJ2-5, with unresolved D. The V end lost 0 bases, the J end lost 4 bases, and 10 bases lay between the germline ends. The germline CDR1 and CDR2 sequences are SGDLS and YYNGEE. This CDR3 region has 14 residues.

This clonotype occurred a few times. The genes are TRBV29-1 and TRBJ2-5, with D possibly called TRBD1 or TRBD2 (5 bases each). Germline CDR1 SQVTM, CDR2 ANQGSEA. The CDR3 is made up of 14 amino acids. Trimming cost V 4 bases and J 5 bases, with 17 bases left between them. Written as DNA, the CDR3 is TGCAGCGTTGTAGGGGACCTCGCTGGTGAGACCCAGTACTTC. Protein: CSVVGDLAGETQYF.

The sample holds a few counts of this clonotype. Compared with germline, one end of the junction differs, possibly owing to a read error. The CDR3 spells CVSSLLVMGEVTEAFF. For the CDR3, the DNA is TGTGTCAGCAGTTTATTGGTAATGGGGGAAGTAACTGAAGCTTTCTTT. This chain uses TRBV12-3 or TRBV12-4 with TRBJ1-1; tentatively, D is TRBD1 (5 bases). CDR3 length: 16 residues.

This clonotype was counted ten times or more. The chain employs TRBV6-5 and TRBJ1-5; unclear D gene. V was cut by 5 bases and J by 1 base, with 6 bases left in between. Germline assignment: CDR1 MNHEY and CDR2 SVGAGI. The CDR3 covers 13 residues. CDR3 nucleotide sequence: TGTGCCAGCAGTACGACAAGCAATCAGCCCCAGCATTTT. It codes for CASSTTSNQPQHF.